This note documents a single T cell receptor (beta chain) sequence. Generated by immunoSEQ multiplex PCR, the TCRdb table keeps only in-frame clones and is missing some. Seen here are 720,000 or so clones, approximately 85% observed once, and the top ten hold 0.0095% to 0.011%. The data stem from a study of shared T cell receptors in the human thymus. The CDR3 contains 14 residues. Trimming took 6 bases from V and 5 from J, leaving 16 bases between them. The germline V gene encodes CDR1 SNHLY and CDR2 FYNNEI. The same data also went into a second study, on human thymus T cells.

The clonotype originates from a girl under three years old with a congenital heart defect. The sequencing sample was made of thymocytes. The chain uses TRBV2 and TRBJ1-2; D is uncertain. The CDR3 reads CASRPSRPTYGYTF. The CDR3 region has the DNA TGTGCCAGCAGACCTTCGAGGCCAACTTATGGCTACACCTTC.